One sample yielded the 29 T cell receptor beta chains listed below, sequenced in a study of vaccination and CD4 T cells after COVID-19. These receptors' targets are unknown. Stated treatment: approximately 10-day PBMC culture with coronavirus spike peptide pools or control peptides (ViraFEST assay). The Oncomine TCR Beta short-read assay was what sequenced the DNA obtained from cultured CD4+ T cells. MiXCR, applied by TCRdb to the PCR reads, yields one record per CDR3 protein. This sample has about 14,000 distinct CDR3 sequences, with 50% to 60% found just once. The sequenced material came from CD4+ T cells from blood, cultured in vitro. All receptors derive from a human donor who had recovered from COVID-19.

This clonotype was counted only a few times. The chain couples TRBV7-9 to TRBJ2-7; tentatively, D is TRBD1 or TRBD2 (5 bases each). Germline lookup yields CDR1 SEHNR and CDR2 FQNEAQ (reference sequence). Trimming removed 8 bases from V and 6 bases from J, with 17 bases in between. The length of the CDR3 is 13 residues. CDR3 sequence reads: CASQLGTEGEQYF. Here the CDR3 DNA reads TGTGCCAGCCAGCTGGGGACGGAAGGCGAGCAGTACTTC.

This clonotype was observed a handful of times. This sequence joins TRBV20-1 and TRBJ2-7; maybe TRBD2 (5 bases). With 3 bases removed from V and 2 bases from J, the gap between germline ends came to 11 bases. CDR3 size: 13 residues. Germline assignment: CDR1 DFQATT and CDR2 SNEGSKA (reference sequence). Here the CDR3 DNA reads TGCAGTGCTAGTGCGGGCAGAGCCTACGAGCAGTACTTC. Its protein is CSASAGRAYEQYF.

This clonotype was seen a handful of times. This chain links TRBV19 with TRBJ1-5; possibly TRBD1 for D (6 bases). V was trimmed by 7 bases and J by 4 bases, leaving 17 bases between them. Germline CDR1 is LNHDA and CDR2 is SQIVND (reference sequence). The CDR3 runs 15 residues. The CDR3 nucleotides are TGTGCCAGTACCTCAACAGGGTTAAGAAATCAGCCCCAGCATTTT. Encoded protein: CASTSTGLRNQPQHF. The whole variable domain, remainder taken from reference TRBV19 and TRBJ1-5, is DGGITQSPKYLFRKEGQNVTLSCEQNLNHDAMYWYRQDPGQGLRLIYYSQIVNDFQKGDIAEGYSVSREKKESFPLTVTSAQKNPTAFYLCASTSTGLRNQPQHFGDGTRLSIL.

This chain links TRBV10-2 with TRBJ2-1; no reliable D call. Looked up from germline, CDR1 is WSHSY and CDR2 is SAAADI. There are 11 residues in the CDR3. Trimming took 6 bases from V and 10 from J, leaving 10 bases between them. The CDR3 region has the DNA TGCGCCAGCAGCCACGCGCCCGAGCAGTTCTTC. Protein: CASSHAPEQFF.

The V call is TRBV10-3, the J call TRBJ1-2, with D perhaps matching TRBD1 (6 bases). The CDR3 runs to 16 residues. The ends were cut back, 1 base at V and 3 bases at J, with 15 bases in the middle. Looked up from germline, CDR1 is ENHRY and CDR2 is SYGVKD. CDR3 bases: TGTGCCATCAGTGAGTTAGGCAGGGAGGGGGACTATGGCTACACCTTC. It codes for CAISELGREGDYGYTF.

V gene TRBV5-1 combines with J gene TRBJ2-2; tentative D call: TRBD2 (5 bases). CDR1 is SGHRS, CDR2 YFSETQ, per germline. The CDR3 contains 15 residues. V was cut by 0 bases and J by 0 bases, with 6 bases left in between. The CDR3 region is CASSLVATNTGELFF. In DNA form, the CDR3 reads TGCGCCAGCAGCTTGGTAGCGACGAACACCGGGGAGCTGTTTTTT.

Comment on this clonotype: One end of the junction fails to match germline, which may point to a read error. The chain employs TRBV7-9 and TRBJ2-7; 9 bases line up with TRBD2. Per the germline V gene, CDR1 is SEHNR and CDR2 is FQNEAQ (reference sequence). The CDR3 extends over 14 amino acids. As DNA, the CDR3 is TGCGCCAGCAGCTTGGCGCGGGAGGGGCTCGAGCAGTACTTC. This sequence encodes CASSLAREGLEQYF.

The chain has TRBV20-1 and TRBJ2-1; D unresolved. CDR1 and CDR2 from the germline V gene are DFQATT and SNEGSKA (reference sequence). V lost 3 bases, J lost 8 bases, and 11 bases lay in between. CDR3 length: 12 residues. The CDR3 bases are TGCAGTGCTAGTCCAGCGATCGATGAGCAGTTCTTC. Its protein is CSASPAIDEQFF.

This chain uses TRBV7-9 with TRBJ2-3; TRBD2 matches at 11 bases. Germline lookup yields CDR1 SEHNR and CDR2 FQNEAQ (reference sequence). The ends lost 0 bases at V and 4 bases at J; junction bases unmatched: 0. The CDR3 totals 15 residues. The CDR3 reads CASSLASGGADTQYF. As DNA, the CDR3 is TGTGCCAGCAGCTTAGCTAGCGGGGGGGCAGATACGCAGTATTTT.

The V gene is TRBV14, the J gene TRBJ2-1; the D gene is possibly TRBD1 (5 bases). The V and J ends lost 4 bases and 9 bases respectively, with 10 bases between them. In germline, CDR1 is SGHDN, CDR2 FVKESK. The CDR3 spans 12 residues. The CDR3 loop reads CASSPKGVEQFF. CDR3 nucleotide sequence: TGTGCCAGCAGCCCGAAAGGGGTTGAGCAGTTCTTC.

This clonotype was observed a single time. This chain links TRBV11-3 with TRBJ2-3; 8 bases line up with TRBD2. This CDR3 is 17 amino acids long. Looked up from germline, CDR1 is SGHNT and CDR2 is YENEEA. Germline trimming cut 1 base from V and 3 bases from J; bases unmatched to any gene: 9. DNA for the CDR3: TGTGCCAGCAGCTTAGGAAGCGGGACTAGGTCGACAGATACGCAGTATTTT. As protein: CASSLGSGTRSTDTQYF.

This clonotype was recorded a few times. The chain has TRBV5-1 and TRBJ1-5; maybe TRBD1 (5 bases). This CDR3 contains 16 residues. The germline CDR1 and CDR2 sequences are SGHRS and YFSETQ. Trimming removed 4 bases at V and 2 bases at J, with 16 bases between. CDR3 region: CASSPGGAEGNQPQHF. CDR3 bases: TGCGCCAGCAGCCCCGGTGGGGCCGAGGGCAATCAGCCCCAGCATTTT.

The chain has TRBV10-3 and TRBJ2-5; TRBD1 aligns across 10 bases. Germline V lookup: CDR1 ENHRY, CDR2 SYGVKD. The CDR3 covers 16 residues. With V trimmed by 2 bases and J by 5 bases, 8 bases remained unmatched. CDR3 nucleotides: TGTGCCATCAGTGAGAGGAGGACAGGGGGAAGGGAGACCCAGTACTTC. This gives the protein CAISERRTGGRETQYF.

This clonotype was recorded once. This rearrangement joins TRBV27 to TRBJ1-1; no firm D call. The CDR3 contains 12 residues. With 6 bases removed from V and 0 bases from J, the gap between germline ends came to 5 bases. Germline V gives CDR1 MNHEY, CDR2 SMNVEV (reference sequence). As DNA, the CDR3 is TGTGCCAGCAGCCGTATGAACACTGAAGCTTTCTTT. It encodes CASSRMNTEAFF.

This clonotype was picked up a small number of times. The genes are TRBV6-1 and TRBJ1-2, with a weak D call TRBD1 (5 bases). V lost 6 bases and J lost 8, with 16 bases in between. Germline lookup yields CDR1 MNHNS and CDR2 SASEGT. This CDR3 has 13 amino acids. The CDR3 loop is CASSSPYGDGYTF. CDR3 DNA: TGTGCCAGCAGCTCGCCGTACGGGGACGGCTACACCTTC.

This clonotype was recorded a few times. The rearrangement links TRBV6-2 or TRBV6-3 to TRBJ1-5; possibly TRBD1 for D (6 bases). Germline CDR1 and CDR2: MNHEY and SVGEGT. The CDR3 has 18 residues. V lost 5 bases and J 2 bases, leaving 22 bases between the germline ends. The CDR3 region is CASSQIRGSARRNQPQHF. The CDR3 nucleotides read TGTGCCAGCAGTCAAATTAGGGGGTCAGCCAGGCGCAATCAGCCCCAGCATTTT.

V and J are TRBV7-9 and TRBJ1-3; D uncertain. CDR3 length: 15 amino acids. Germline V gene data show CDR1 as SEHNR and CDR2 as FQNEAQ (reference sequence). Between the trimmed V and J ends, which lost 0 bases and 0 bases, there was a span of 6 bases. DNA for the CDR3: TGTGCCAGCAGCTTAGCCGGGCCCTCTGGAAACACCATATATTTT. Amino acids: CASSLAGPSGNTIYF.

The chain couples TRBV6-1 to TRBJ2-3; the match to TRBD2 covers 9 bases. CDR1 MNHNS and CDR2 SASEGT come from the germline V gene. The length of the CDR3 is 14 residues. The V gene end was trimmed by 4 bases and the J gene end by 6 bases; junction bases not matched to a gene: 5. The CDR3 sequence is CASSGRLADDTQYF. In DNA, the CDR3 is TGTGCCAGCAGTGGTCGACTAGCGGATGATACGCAGTATTTT.

The chain uses TRBV6-2 or TRBV6-3 and TRBJ2-2, with no clear D. This CDR3 region has 14 residues. Germline assignment: CDR1 MNHEY and CDR2 SVGEGT. The germline V and J ends were trimmed by 3 bases and 5 bases, with 10 bases remaining between them. The CDR3 DNA is TGTGCCAGCAGTTATCTTGGCGGTACCGGGGAGCTGTTTTTT. It codes for CASSYLGGTGELFF.

This clonotype was counted a few times. V and J are TRBV10-3 and TRBJ2-3; TRBD2 matches 8 bases. V lost 9 bases to trimming and J lost 0 bases; unmatched junction nucleotides: 20. Germline CDR1 ENHRY, CDR2 SYGVKD. The CDR3 loop spans 19 amino acids. The CDR3 is CAIAPHVSGSGLSTDTQYF. CDR3 sequence (DNA): TGTGCCATTGCTCCCCATGTCAGCGGGAGTGGGTTGAGCACAGATACGCAGTATTTT.

The chain employs TRBV19 and TRBJ1-5; a possible D gene is TRBD1 (5 bases). The CDR3 has 15 residues. Looked up from germline, CDR1 is LNHDA and CDR2 is SQIVND (reference sequence). V lost 7 bases and J lost 7, with 20 bases in between. DNA for the CDR3: TGTGCCAGTAACCATGACGACGGATACAGGCAGCCCCAGCATTTT. Protein sequence: CASNHDDGYRQPQHF.

This clonotype appeared a single time. The rearrangement uses TRBV6-1 and TRBJ2-2; D remains unclear. V was trimmed by 4 bases and J by 4 bases, leaving 16 bases between them. Germline-derived CDR1 and CDR2 are MNHNS and SASEGT. The CDR3 extends over 16 amino acids. The CDR3 DNA reads TGTGCCAGCAGTGGTGCCAGGCTAGTCTCCACCGGGGAGCTGTTTTTT. This codes for CASSGARLVSTGELFF.

The V and J genes are TRBV7-9 and TRBJ2-5; TRBD1 matches at 9 bases. Trimming cost V 8 bases and J 4 bases; bases outside gene matches: 8. CDR3 length equals 14 residues. From germline, CDR1 is SEHNR and CDR2 FQNEAQ (reference sequence). The CDR3 nucleotides are TGTGCCAGCGGATCGACAGGGGGAGGAGAGACCCAGTACTTC. This gives the protein CASGSTGGGETQYF. Together with reference TRBV7-9 and TRBJ2-5, the CDR3 gives the full variable domain: DTGVSQNPRHKITKRGQNVTFRCDPISEHNRLYWYRQTLGQGPEFLTYFQNEAQLEKSRLLSDRFSAERPKGSFSTLEIQRTEQGDSAMYLCASGSTGGGETQYFGPGTRLLVL.

The rearrangement links TRBV7-2 to TRBJ2-5; TRBD2 matches 7 bases. The CDR3 has 14 residues. Germline V gene lookup returns CDR1 SGHTA and CDR2 FQGNSA. With V trimmed by 3 bases and J by 5 bases, 6 bases remained unmatched. DNA of the CDR3: TGTGCCAGCAGCTTCGGGCGGGGGAGGGAGACCCAGTACTTC. Its protein is CASSFGRGRETQYF. The full variable domain, with the rest looked up from reference TRBV7-2 and TRBJ2-5, is GAGVSQSPSNKVTEKGKDVELRCDPISGHTALYWYRQSLGQGLEFLIYFQGNSAPDKSGLPSDRFSAERTGGSVSTLTIQRTQQEDSAVYLCASSFGRGRETQYFGPGTRLLVL.

The chain recombines TRBV7-8 with TRBJ2-6, with 7 bases identical to TRBD1. CDR3 size: 15 residues. Germline trimming cut 5 bases from V and 2 bases from J; bases unmatched to any gene: 3. CDR1 is SGHVS, CDR2 FQNEAQ, per germline. This chain's CDR3 is CASSEQGTGANVLTF. In nucleotides, the CDR3 is TGTGCCAGCAGCGAACAGGGGACTGGGGCCAACGTCCTGACTTTC.

The rearrangement uses TRBV6-1 and TRBJ2-5; TRBD2 matches at 9 bases. The CDR3 length is 16 residues. Trimming removed 8 bases from V and 5 bases from J; junction bases left unmatched: 15. Germline-derived CDR1 and CDR2 are MNHNS and SASEGT. The CDR3 DNA follows: TGTGCCAGCCTGAAGGAAGGCGGGAGGGCGGGGGAGACCCAGTACTTC. Translating it yields CASLKEGGRAGETQYF.

This clonotype has only a few counts. The genes are TRBV20-1 and TRBJ1-2; D not resolved. This CDR3 is built from 12 residues. Trimming removed 3 bases from V and 4 bases from J, with 9 bases in between. Germline CDR1 DFQATT, CDR2 SNEGSKA (reference sequence). CDR3 bases: TGCAGTGCTAGCAAGGATCCCTATGGCTACACCTTC. Translated: CSASKDPYGYTF.

This clonotype was observed a handful of times. J is TRBJ2-3 and V is TRBV5-1, with TRBD1 identical over 9 bases. J was trimmed by 9 bases and V by 5 bases; bases with no gene match: 4. The CDR3 contains 12 residues. The germline CDR1 and CDR2 sequences are SGHRS and YFSETQ. The CDR3 nucleotides read TGCGCCAGCAGTAAGGACAGGGGAACGCAGTATTTT. Its translation is CASSKDRGTQYF.

This rearrangement joins TRBV7-6 to TRBJ2-2; D is possibly TRBD1 (6 bases). Trimming removed 5 bases from V and 0 bases from J, with 13 bases in between. Germline V gene data show CDR1 as SGHVS and CDR2 as FNYEAQ. The CDR3 has 16 amino acids. CDR3 in DNA: TGTGCCAGCAGCCTACGGACAGATTCGAACACCGGGGAGCTGTTTTTT. This codes for CASSLRTDSNTGELFF.